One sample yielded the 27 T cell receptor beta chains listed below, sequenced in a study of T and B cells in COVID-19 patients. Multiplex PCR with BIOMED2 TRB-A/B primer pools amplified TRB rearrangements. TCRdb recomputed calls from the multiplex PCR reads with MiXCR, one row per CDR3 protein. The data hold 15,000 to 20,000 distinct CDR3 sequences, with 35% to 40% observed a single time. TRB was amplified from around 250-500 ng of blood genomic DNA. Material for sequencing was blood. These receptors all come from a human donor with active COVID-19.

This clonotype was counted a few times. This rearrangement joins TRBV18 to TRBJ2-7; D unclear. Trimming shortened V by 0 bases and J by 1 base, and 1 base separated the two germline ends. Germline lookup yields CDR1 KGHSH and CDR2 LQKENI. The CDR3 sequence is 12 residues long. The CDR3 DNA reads TGTGCCAGCTCACCACCGTCCTACGAGCAGTACGTC. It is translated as CASSPPSYEQYV.

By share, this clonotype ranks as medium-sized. The CDR3 DNA reads as TGCAGCGTTCCGGACAGGTCAAGCTCCTACAATGAGCAGTTCTTC. Translating it yields CSVPDRSSSYNEQFF. The V and J genes are TRBV29-1 and TRBJ2-1, with 7 bases matching TRBD1. The CDR3 runs 15 residues. The germline V gene encodes CDR1 SQVTM and CDR2 ANQGSEA. V dropped 5 bases and J dropped 0; count of bases not matched to a gene: 7.

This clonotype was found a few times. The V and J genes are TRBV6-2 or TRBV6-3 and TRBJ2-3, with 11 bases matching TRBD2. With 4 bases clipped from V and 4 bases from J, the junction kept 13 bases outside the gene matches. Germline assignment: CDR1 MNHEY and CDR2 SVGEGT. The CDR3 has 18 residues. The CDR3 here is CASSWLSAIAGGADTQYF. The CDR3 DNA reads TGTGCCAGCAGTTGGCTCTCCGCGATAGCGGGGGGGGCAGATACGCAGTATTTT.

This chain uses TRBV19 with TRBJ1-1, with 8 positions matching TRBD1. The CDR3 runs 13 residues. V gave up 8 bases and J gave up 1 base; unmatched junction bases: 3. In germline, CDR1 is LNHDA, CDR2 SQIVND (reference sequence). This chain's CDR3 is CASSRGRNTEAFF. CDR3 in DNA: TGTGCCAGTTCCAGGGGGCGGAACACTGAAGCTTTCTTT. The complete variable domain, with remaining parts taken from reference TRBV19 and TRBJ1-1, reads DGGITQSPKYLFRKEGQNVTLSCEQNLNHDAMYWYRQDPGQGLRLIYYSQIVNDFQKGDIAEGYSVSREKKESFPLTVTSAQKNPTAFYLCASSRGRNTEAFFGQGTRLTVV.

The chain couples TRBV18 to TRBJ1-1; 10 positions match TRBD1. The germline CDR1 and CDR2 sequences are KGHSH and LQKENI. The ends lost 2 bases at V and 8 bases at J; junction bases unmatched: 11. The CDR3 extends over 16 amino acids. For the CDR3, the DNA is TGTGCCAGCTCACCAATAAGGCCGGGACAGGGGTGGGAAGCTTTCTTT. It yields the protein CASSPIRPGQGWEAFF.

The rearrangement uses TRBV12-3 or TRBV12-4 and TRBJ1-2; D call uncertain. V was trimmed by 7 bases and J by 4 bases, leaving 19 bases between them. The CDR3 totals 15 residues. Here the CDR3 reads CASTIQGAGIYGYTF. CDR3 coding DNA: TGTGCCAGCACCATCCAAGGTGCAGGCATCTATGGCTACACCTTC.

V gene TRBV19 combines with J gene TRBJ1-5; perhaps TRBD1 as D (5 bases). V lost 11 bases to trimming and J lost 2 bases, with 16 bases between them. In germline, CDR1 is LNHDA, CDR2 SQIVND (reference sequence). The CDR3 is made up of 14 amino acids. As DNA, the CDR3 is TGTGCCGCCCGGGGTGGGGCGGGCAATCAGCCCCAGCATTTT. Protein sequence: CAARGGAGNQPQHF.

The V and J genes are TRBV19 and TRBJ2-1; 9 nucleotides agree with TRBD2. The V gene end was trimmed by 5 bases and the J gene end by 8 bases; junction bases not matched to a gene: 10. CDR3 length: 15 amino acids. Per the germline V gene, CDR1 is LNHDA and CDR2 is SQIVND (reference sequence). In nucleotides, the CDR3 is TGTGCCAGTAGTCCCCAGCGGGGGGTCTGGGATGAGCAGTTCTTC. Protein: CASSPQRGVWDEQFF.

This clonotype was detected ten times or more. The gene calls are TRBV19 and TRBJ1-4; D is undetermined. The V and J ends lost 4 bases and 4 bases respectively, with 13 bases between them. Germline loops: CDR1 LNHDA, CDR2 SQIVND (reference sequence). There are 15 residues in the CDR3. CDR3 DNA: TGTGCCAGTAGTAGGGAGGGAAGGCTTAATGAAAAACTGTTTTTT. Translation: CASSREGRLNEKLFF.

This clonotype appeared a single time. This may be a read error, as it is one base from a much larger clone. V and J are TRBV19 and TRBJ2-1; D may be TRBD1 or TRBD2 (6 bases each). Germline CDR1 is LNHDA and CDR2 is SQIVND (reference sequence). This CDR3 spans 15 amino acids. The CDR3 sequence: CASSIAGAGYNEEFF. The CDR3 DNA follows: TGTGCCAGTAGTATAGCGGGGGCAGGGTACAATGAGGAGTTCTTC.

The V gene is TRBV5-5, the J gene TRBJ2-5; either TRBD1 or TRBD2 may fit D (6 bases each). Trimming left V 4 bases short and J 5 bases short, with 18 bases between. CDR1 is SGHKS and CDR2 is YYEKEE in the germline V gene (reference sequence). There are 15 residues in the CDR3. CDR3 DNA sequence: TGTGCCAGCAGCGTGACCATCGGGGGCGCGGAGACCCAGTACTTC. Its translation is CASSVTIGGAETQYF. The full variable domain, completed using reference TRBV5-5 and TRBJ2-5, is DAGVTQSPTHLIKTRGQQVTLRCSPISGHKSVSWYQQVLGQGPQFIFQYYEKEERGRGNFPDRFSARQFPNYSSELNVNALLLGDSALYLCASSVTIGGAETQYFGPGTRLLVL.

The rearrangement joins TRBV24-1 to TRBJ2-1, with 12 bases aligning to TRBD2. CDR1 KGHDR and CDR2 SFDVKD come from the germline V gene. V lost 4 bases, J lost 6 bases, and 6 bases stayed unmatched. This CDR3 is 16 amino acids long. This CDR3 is CATSDHRLAGVNEQFF. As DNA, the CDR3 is TGTGCCACCAGTGACCATCGACTAGCGGGGGTCAATGAGCAGTTCTTC.

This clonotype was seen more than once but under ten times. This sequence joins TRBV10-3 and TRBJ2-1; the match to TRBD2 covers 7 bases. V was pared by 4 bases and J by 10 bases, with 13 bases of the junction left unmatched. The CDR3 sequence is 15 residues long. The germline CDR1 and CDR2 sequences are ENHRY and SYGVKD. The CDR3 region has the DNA TGTGCCATCAGTGTTGCGGGCGGGGGTCGAGCGGAGCAGTTCTTC. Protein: CAISVAGGGRAEQFF.

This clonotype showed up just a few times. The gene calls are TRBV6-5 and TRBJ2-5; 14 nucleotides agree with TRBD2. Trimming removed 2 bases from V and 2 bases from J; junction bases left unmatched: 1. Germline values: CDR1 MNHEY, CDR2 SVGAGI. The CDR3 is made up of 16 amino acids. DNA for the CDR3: TGTGCCAGCAGTTACGGGACTAGCGGGGGTCAAGAGACCCAGTACTTC. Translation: CASSYGTSGGQETQYF.

CDR3 sequence (DNA): TGTGCCAGCAGCTTGTTCCAGGCGAGGGTCGGGGAGCTGTTTTTT. This codes for CASSLFQARVGELFF. The chain has TRBV5-6 and TRBJ2-2, with D maybe TRBD2 (5 bases). There are 15 residues in the CDR3. V lost 1 base, J lost 7 bases, and 14 bases lay in between. CDR1 and CDR2 (germline): SGHDT, YYEEEE.

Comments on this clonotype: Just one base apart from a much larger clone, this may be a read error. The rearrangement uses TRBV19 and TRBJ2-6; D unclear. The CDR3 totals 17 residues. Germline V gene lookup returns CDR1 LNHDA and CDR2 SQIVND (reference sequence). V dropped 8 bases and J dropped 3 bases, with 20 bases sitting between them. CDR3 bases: TGTGCCAGTCGATCCTCCATTCTGGGAAGTGGGGCCAACGTCCTGACTTTC. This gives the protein CASRSSILGSGANVLTF.

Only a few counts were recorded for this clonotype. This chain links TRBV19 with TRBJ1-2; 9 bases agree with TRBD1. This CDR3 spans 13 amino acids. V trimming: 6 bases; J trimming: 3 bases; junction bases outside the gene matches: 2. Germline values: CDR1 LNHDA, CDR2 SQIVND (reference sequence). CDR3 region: CASSRQGDYGYTF. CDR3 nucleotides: TGTGCCAGTAGCCGACAGGGGGACTATGGCTACACCTTC.

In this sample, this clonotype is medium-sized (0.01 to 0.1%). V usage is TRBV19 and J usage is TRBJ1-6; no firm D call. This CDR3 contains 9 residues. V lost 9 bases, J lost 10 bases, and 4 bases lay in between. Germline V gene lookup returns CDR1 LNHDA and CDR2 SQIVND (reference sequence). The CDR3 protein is CASGSPLHF. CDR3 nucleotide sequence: TGTGCCAGCGGCTCACCCCTCCACTTT.

In DNA form, the CDR3 reads TGTGCCAGTAGTCCCCGAGAAGCGGGGGGCCTGGAGACCCAGTACTTC. It encodes CASSPREAGGLETQYF. The chain links TRBV19 to TRBJ2-5; 9 positions agree with TRBD2. The V gene's germline CDR1 is LNHDA and CDR2 SQIVND (reference sequence). The length of the CDR3 is 16 residues. Germline trimming cut 5 bases from V and 5 bases from J; bases unmatched to any gene: 12.

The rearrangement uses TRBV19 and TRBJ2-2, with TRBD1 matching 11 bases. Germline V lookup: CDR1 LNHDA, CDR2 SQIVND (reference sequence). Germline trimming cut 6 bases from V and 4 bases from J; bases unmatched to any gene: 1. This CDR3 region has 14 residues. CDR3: CASSGTGGTGELFF. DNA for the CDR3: TGTGCCAGTAGCGGGACAGGGGGCACCGGGGAGCTGTTTTTT.

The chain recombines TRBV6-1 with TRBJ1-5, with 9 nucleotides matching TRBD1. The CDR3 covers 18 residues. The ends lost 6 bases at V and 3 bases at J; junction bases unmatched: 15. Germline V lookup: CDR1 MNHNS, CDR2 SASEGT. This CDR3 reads CASSVYITGTGHNQPQHF. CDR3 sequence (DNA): TGTGCCAGCAGCGTTTACATTACCGGGACAGGGCACAATCAGCCCCAGCATTTT.

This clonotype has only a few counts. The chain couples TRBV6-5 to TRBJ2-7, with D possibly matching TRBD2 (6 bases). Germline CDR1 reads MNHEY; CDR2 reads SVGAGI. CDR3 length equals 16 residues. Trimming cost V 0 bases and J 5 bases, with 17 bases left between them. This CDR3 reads CASSYSISTGADEQYV. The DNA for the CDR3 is TGTGCCAGCAGTTACTCGATTAGTACGGGAGCGGACGAGCAGTACGTC.

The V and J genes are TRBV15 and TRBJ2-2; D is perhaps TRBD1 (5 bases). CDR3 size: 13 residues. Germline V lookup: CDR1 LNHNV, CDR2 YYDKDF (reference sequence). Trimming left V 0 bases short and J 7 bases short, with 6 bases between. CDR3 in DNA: TGTGCCACCAGCAGAGAAGGGGTCGGGGAGCTGTTTTTT. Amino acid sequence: CATSREGVGELFF.

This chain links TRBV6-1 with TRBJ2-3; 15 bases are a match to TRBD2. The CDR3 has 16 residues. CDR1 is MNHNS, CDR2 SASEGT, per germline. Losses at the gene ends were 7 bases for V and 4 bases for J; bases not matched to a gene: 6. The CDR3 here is CASIRTSGGAADTQYF. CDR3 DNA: TGTGCCAGCATTCGGACTAGCGGGGGGGCAGCAGATACGCAGTATTTT.

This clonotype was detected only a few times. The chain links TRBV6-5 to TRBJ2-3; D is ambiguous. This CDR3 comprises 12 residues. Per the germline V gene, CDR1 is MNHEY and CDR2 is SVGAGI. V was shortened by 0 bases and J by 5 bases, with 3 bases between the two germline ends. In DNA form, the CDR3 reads TGTGCCAGCAGTTACTCGGGAGATACGCAGTATTTT. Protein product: CASSYSGDTQYF.

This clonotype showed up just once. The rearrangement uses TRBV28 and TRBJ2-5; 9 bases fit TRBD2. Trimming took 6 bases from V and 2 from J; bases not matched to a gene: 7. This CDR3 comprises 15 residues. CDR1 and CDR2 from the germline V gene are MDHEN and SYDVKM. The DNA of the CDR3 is TGTGCCAGCAGACGGTCCGCGGGGGGGCAAGAGACCCAGTACTTC. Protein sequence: CASRRSAGGQETQYF. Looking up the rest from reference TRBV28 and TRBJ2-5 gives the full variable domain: DVKVTQSSRYLVKRTGEKVFLECVQDMDHENMFWYRQDPGLGLRLIYFSYDVKMKEKGDIPEGYSVSREKKERFSLILESASTNQTSMYLCASRRSAGGQETQYFGPGTRLLVL.

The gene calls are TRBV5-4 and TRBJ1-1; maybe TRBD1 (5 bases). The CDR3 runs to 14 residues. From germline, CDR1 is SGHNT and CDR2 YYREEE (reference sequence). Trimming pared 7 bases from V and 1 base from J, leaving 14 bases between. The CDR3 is CASGGANENTEAFF. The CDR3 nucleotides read TGTGCCAGCGGGGGTGCCAACGAGAACACTGAAGCTTTCTTT.